This T cell receptor beta chain came from a study of response to subunit inactivated influenza vaccine (dated by TCRdb to 2016 to 2019). With regard to the full study: The study used deep quantitative T cell receptor repertoire profiling to track responses to a trivalent subunit inactivated influenza vaccine. The research as a whole found: The authors suggested that each seasonal influenza vaccination may recruit only a limited number of new T cells.

This clonotype was seen a handful of times. The specificity of this receptor is unknown. Base qualities are not at hand, and no much larger clone is one base apart. The CDR3, cysteine through phenylalanine, is 15 amino acids long. The kept DNA is CDR3 alone, 45 bases in frame from the first base. The germline V gene gives CDR1 as SGHVS and CDR2 as FQNEAQ. Unmatched junction bases come to 5, with V trimmed by 3 bases and J by 6 bases. Receptor libraries were prepared by RT-PCR. Sequenced on an Illumina HiSeq 2500. TCRdb redid the processing of the public reads, applying fastp at Q25 and MiXCR, and retained in-frame beta chains. Duplicate CDR3 protein sequences are folded into a single record with the most common DNA and genes. The sample table contains under 850,000 distinct CDR3 sequences; only one count was recorded for 15% to 20% of them. The ten largest clones represent roughly 11% of the sample.

Sequences were derived from PBMCs from blood, sampled approximately 5 days after vaccination. Here the chain combines TRBV7-8 and TRBJ1-2, and TRBD1 matches 12 of the central bases. This sequence originates from a man in his fifties or sixties who received an inactivated influenza vaccine. Donor details come from another sample of the same person, matched by shared clones. CDR3 sequence: CASSFRGQGADGYTF. The sequenced DNA is TGTGCCAGCAGCTTTAGGGGACAGGGGGCGGATGGCTACACCTTC.